A selection of T cell receptor beta chains follows, all from one sample in a study of identical twins. TCRdb called the 5' RACE reads again in MiXCR, with one record for every CDR3 protein. Of 200,000 to 250,000 distinct CDR3 sequences listed, about 7% are singletons. This sample was shared with a second study, whose subject was yellow fever vaccine responses in identical twins.

Sequencing used memory (CD45RO+) T cells sorted from blood. The receptors originated from a woman younger than 30 in good health. Each CDR3 is given with its conserved first and last residue. A D gene is named only where the DNA matches it firmly. Clone sizes are given selectively: once, few, many, or a class where the clone is expanded.

J	D	length	V	size	CDR3	DNA
TRBJ1-5	NA	14	TRBV6-1	many	CASSETGTAQPQHF	TGTGCCAGCAGTGAAACAGGGACGGCGCAGCCCCAGCATTTT
TRBJ2-5	TRBD2	16	TRBV24-1	NA	CATSAGDYWYQETQYF	TGTGCCACCAGTGCCGGGGACTACTGGTACCAAGAGACCCAGTACTTC
TRBJ2-3	TRBD2	15	TRBV20-1	NA	CSASRTSGRTDTQYF	TGCAGTGCTAGCCGGACTAGCGGGAGAACAGATACGCAGTATTTT
TRBJ2-3	NA	15	TRBV5-1	many	CASSLAEPSTDTQYF	TGCGCCAGCAGCTTGGCCGAACCGAGCACAGATACGCAGTATTTT
TRBJ2-7	TRBD2	19	TRBV6-5	NA	CASSYSTSRTSGGSYEQYF	TGTGCCAGCAGTTATTCTACCTCCCGGACTAGCGGGGGCTCCTACGAGCAGTACTTC
TRBJ2-1	TRBD1	17	TRBV3-1	few	CASSQDIGDRAVDEQFF	TGTGCCAGCAGCCAAGATATAGGGGACAGGGCGGTGGATGAGCAGTTCTTC
TRBJ2-3	NA	15	TRBV12-3/TRBV12-4	few	CASSLAASGTDTQYF	TGTGCCAGCAGTTTAGCGGCTAGCGGCACAGATACGCAGTATTTT
TRBJ1-1	TRBD1	12	TRBV28	few	CASSLRQGEAFF	TGTGCCAGCAGCCTAAGACAGGGAGAAGCTTTCTTT
TRBJ1-2	NA	13	TRBV12-3/TRBV12-4	few	CASSLAPGGGYTF	TGTGCCAGCAGTTTAGCGCCAGGTGGGGGCTACACCTTC
TRBJ1-1	NA	12	TRBV10-3	few	CASQGGYTEAFF	TGTGCCAGTCAGGGAGGATACACTGAAGCTTTCTTT
TRBJ2-1	NA	14	TRBV29-1	few	CSVERGSSYNEQFF	TGCAGCGTTGAACGGGGCAGCTCCTACAATGAGCAGTTCTTC
TRBJ2-1	TRBD1	11	TRBV29-1	few	CSGDSYGEQFF	TGCAGCGGGGACAGTTACGGTGAGCAGTTCTTC
TRBJ1-4	NA	17	TRBV4-1	few	CASSQVWTSSTNEKLFF	TGCGCCAGCAGCCAAGTTTGGACCAGTTCAACTAATGAAAAACTGTTTTTT
TRBJ1-5	NA	14	TRBV12-3/TRBV12-4	many	CASSFGGLGQPQHF	TGTGCCAGCAGTTTCGGGGGACTCGGTCAGCCCCAGCATTTT
TRBJ2-1	TRBD1	19	TRBV5-1	NA	CASSRSGTGGDFSYNEQFF	TGCGCCAGCAGCCGGTCCGGGACAGGGGGGGATTTCTCCTACAATGAGCAGTTCTTC
TRBJ1-2	TRBD1	13	TRBV2	NA	CASKDRGNYGYTF	TGTGCCAGCAAGGACAGGGGGAACTATGGCTACACCTTC
TRBJ2-7	TRBD2	16	TRBV5-1	NA	CASSRVTSGATYEQYF	TGCGCCAGCAGCAGGGTGACTAGCGGGGCTACCTACGAGCAGTACTTC
TRBJ2-3	TRBD1	12	TRBV7-3	few	CASSPGTGSQYF	TGTGCCAGCAGCCCCGGGACAGGATCGCAGTATTTT
TRBJ2-1	NA	13	TRBV2	many	CASSEVGFGEQFF	TGTGCCAGCAGTGAGGTGGGATTTGGTGAGCAGTTCTTC
TRBJ2-2	TRBD2	17	TRBV10-3	many	CAISKTSGGGNTGELFF	TGTGCCATCAGTAAGACTAGCGGGGGGGGGAACACCGGGGAGCTGTTTTTT
TRBJ2-1	TRBD2	16	TRBV11-2	NA	CASRKPGLALPNEQFF	TGTGCCAGCAGAAAGCCGGGACTAGCCTTACCCAATGAGCAGTTCTTC
TRBJ1-1	NA	13	TRBV20-1	few	CSAVGPMNTEAFF	TGCAGTGCTGTAGGGCCGATGAACACTGAAGCTTTCTTT
TRBJ2-5	NA	13	TRBV5-1	many	CASSLELAGTQYF	TGCGCCAGCAGCTTGGAGTTAGCTGGTACCCAGTACTTC
TRBJ2-1	TRBD2	15	TRBV9	few	CASSTGLAGVNEQFF	TGTGCCAGCAGCACGGGACTAGCGGGAGTCAATGAGCAGTTCTTC
TRBJ2-3	NA	11	TRBV10-1	many	CASSEDNTQYF	TGCGCCAGCAGTGAAGATAATACGCAGTATTTT
TRBJ1-1	NA	15	TRBV27	many	CASSLSTVLNTEAFF	TGTGCCAGCAGTTTATCCACAGTATTAAACACTGAAGCTTTCTTT
TRBJ2-5	TRBD2	14	TRBV6-1	NA	CASSNSGDLETQYF	TGTGCCAGCAGTAATAGCGGGGACTTAGAGACCCAGTACTTC
TRBJ2-4	TRBD2	18	TRBV4-2	few	CASSQGTSGSGDKNIQYF	TGTGCCAGCAGCCAAGGGACTAGCGGGAGCGGGGACAAAAACATTCAGTACTTC
TRBJ2-1	TRBD1	16	TRBV6-1	NA	CASRTGQGAGSNEQFF	TGTGCCAGCAGGACGGGACAGGGGGCGGGCTCCAATGAGCAGTTCTTC
TRBJ2-2	NA	15	TRBV6-1	many	CASSTGTLGTGELFF	TGTGCCAGCAGTACCGGGACTTTGGGCACCGGGGAGCTGTTTTTT
TRBJ2-1	NA	14	TRBV19	NA	CASSWERSNNEQFF	TGTGCCAGTAGTTGGGAGCGATCTAACAATGAGCAGTTCTTC
TRBJ2-5	TRBD2	16	TRBV15	many	CATSRDPLAGGETQYF	TGTGCCACCAGCAGAGATCCTCTAGCGGGAGGCGAGACCCAGTACTTC
TRBJ2-7	NA	11	TRBV12-3/TRBV12-4	NA	CASSLAGTVDF	TGTGCCAGCAGTTTGGCCGGGACGGTGGATTTC
TRBJ2-3	TRBD2	16	TRBV7-2	few	CASSLERFGRGGTQYF	TGTGCCAGCAGCTTAGAAAGGTTCGGGAGGGGAGGAACGCAGTATTTT
TRBJ2-1	TRBD2	16	TRBV11-2	NA	CASSPRLAGVGNEQFF	TGTGCCAGCAGCCCGCGACTAGCGGGGGTTGGTAATGAGCAGTTCTTC
TRBJ1-1	NA	13	TRBV3-1	few	CASSHGPNTEAFF	TGTGCCAGCAGCCACGGTCCGAACACTGAAGCTTTCTTT
TRBJ2-5	NA	12	TRBV27	NA	CASRTTGETQYF	TGTGCCAGCAGAACCACCGGGGAGACCCAGTACTTC
TRBJ1-5	TRBD1	13	TRBV27	many	CASSRTGRQPQHF	TGTGCCAGCAGTAGGACAGGTCGCCAGCCCCAGCATTTT
TRBJ2-1	TRBD2	17	TRBV28	NA	CASITDQAGGSYNEQFF	TGTGCCAGCATCACGGATCAAGCGGGGGGCTCCTACAATGAGCAGTTCTTC
TRBJ1-2	TRBD1	17	TRBV18	few	CASSPFSQGARSYGYTF	TGTGCCAGCTCACCTTTCAGTCAGGGGGCGCGAAGCTATGGCTACACCTTC
TRBJ2-2	TRBD2	16	TRBV9	NA	CASSVAGLAGVGELFF	TGTGCCAGCAGCGTAGCGGGACTAGCGGGAGTTGGGGAGCTGTTTTTT
TRBJ1-2	TRBD1	13	TRBV20-1	few	CSAMTGENYGYTF	TGCAGTGCTATGACAGGGGAGAACTATGGCTACACCTTC
TRBJ2-7	TRBD2	15	TRBV6-1	NA	CASRTGTSGSYEQYF	TGTGCCAGCAGAACCGGGACTAGCGGGAGCTACGAGCAGTACTTC
TRBJ2-5	NA	13	TRBV29-1	many	CSVEANDRETQYF	TGCAGCGTTGAAGCGAATGACCGAGAGACCCAGTACTTC
TRBJ2-3	TRBD2	15	TRBV20-1	NA	CSPKATSGSSDTQYF	TGCAGCCCAAAGGCTACTAGCGGGAGTTCAGATACGCAGTATTTT
TRBJ1-2	NA	13	TRBV20-1	NA	CSASEPGHNRKHF	TGCAGTGCTAGCGAGCCGGGACATAATCGGAAACACTTC
TRBJ1-3	NA	11	TRBV20-1	few	CSARTGNTIYF	TGCAGTGCTCGAACGGGAAACACCATATATTTT
TRBJ1-2	NA	13	TRBV20-1	many	CSAKSGSNYGYTF	TGCAGTGCTAAATCGGGGTCTAACTATGGCTACACCTTC
TRBJ1-4	TRBD1	14	TRBV5-5	few	CASSFTGAAEKLFF	TGTGCCAGCAGCTTCACAGGGGCAGCAGAAAAACTGTTTTTT
TRBJ2-1	TRBD2	16	TRBV19	NA	CASKPLASGIYNEQFF	TGTGCCAGTAAACCCCTGGCTAGCGGAATCTACAATGAGCAGTTCTTC
TRBJ1-4	NA	13	TRBV2	NA	CASTTGRGEKLFF	TGTGCCAGCACTACAGGAAGGGGTGAAAAACTGTTTTTT